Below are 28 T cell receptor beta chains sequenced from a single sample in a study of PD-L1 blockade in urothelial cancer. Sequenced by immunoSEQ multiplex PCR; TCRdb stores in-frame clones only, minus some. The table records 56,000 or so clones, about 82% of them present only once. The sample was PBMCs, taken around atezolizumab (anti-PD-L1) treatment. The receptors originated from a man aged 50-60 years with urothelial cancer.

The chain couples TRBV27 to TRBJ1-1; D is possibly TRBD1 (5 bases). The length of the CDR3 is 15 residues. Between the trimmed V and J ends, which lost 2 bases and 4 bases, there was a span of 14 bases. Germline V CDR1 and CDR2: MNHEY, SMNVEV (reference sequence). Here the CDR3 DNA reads TGTGCCAGCAGTTTAGGCGGGGCGGTTGGCACTGAAGCTTTCTTT. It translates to CASSLGGAVGTEAFF.

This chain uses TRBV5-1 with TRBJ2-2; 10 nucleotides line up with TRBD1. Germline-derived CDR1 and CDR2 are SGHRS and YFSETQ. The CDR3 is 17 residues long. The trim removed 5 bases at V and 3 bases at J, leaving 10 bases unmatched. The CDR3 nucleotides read TGCGCCAGCAGTAAGAGACAGGGGGCTTTTTACACCGGGGAGCTGTTTTTT. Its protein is CASSKRQGAFYTGELFF.

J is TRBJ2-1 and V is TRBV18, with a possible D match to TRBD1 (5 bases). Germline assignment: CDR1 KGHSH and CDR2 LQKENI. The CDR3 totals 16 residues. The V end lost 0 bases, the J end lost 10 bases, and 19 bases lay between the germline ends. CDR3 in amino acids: CASSPPGLGDAGEQFF. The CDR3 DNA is TGTGCCAGCTCACCACCGGGTCTTGGGGATGCAGGGGAGCAGTTCTTC. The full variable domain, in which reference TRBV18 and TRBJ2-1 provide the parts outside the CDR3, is NAGVMQNPRHLVRRRGQEARLRCSPMKGHSHVYWYRQLPEEGLKFMVYLQKENIIDESGMPKERFSAEFPKEGPSILRIQQVVRGDSAAYFCASSPPGLGDAGEQFFGPGTRLTVL.

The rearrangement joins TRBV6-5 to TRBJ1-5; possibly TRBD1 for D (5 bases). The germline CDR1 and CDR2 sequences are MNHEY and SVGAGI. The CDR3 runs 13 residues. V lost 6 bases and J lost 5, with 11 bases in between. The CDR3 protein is CASSFDRYQPQHF. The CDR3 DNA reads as TGTGCCAGCAGCTTCGACAGATATCAGCCCCAGCATTTT.

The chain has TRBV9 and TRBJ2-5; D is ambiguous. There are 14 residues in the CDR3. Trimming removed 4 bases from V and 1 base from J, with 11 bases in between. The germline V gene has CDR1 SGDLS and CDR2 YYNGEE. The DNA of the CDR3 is TGTGCCAGCAGCAAAAACTCGGGCCAAGAGACCCAGTACTTC. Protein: CASSKNSGQETQYF.

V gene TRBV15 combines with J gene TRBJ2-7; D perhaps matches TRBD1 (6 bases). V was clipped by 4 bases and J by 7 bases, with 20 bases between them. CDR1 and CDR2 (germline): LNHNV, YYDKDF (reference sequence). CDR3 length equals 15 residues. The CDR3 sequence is CATSTRRPGDQEQYF. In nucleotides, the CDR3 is TGTGCCACCAGCACCCGTCGGCCAGGGGATCAAGAGCAGTACTTC.

Here the CDR3 DNA reads TGTGCCTGGACTCGCCTAGGACTAGCGGGATTGCAGTTCTTC. It encodes CAWTRLGLAGLQFF. V gene TRBV30 combines with J gene TRBJ2-1; 12 positions match TRBD2. CDR3 length: 14 residues. The germline CDR1 and CDR2 sequences are GTSNPN and SVGIG (reference sequence). Trimming removed 4 bases from V and 12 bases from J; junction bases left unmatched: 10. Supplemented by reference TRBV30 and TRBJ2-1, the full variable domain reads SQTIHQWPATLVQPVGSPLSLECTVEGTSNPNLYWYRQAAGRGLQLLFYSVGIGQISSEVPQNLSASRPQDRQFILSSKKLLLSDSGFYLCAWTRLGLAGLQFFGPGTRLTVL.

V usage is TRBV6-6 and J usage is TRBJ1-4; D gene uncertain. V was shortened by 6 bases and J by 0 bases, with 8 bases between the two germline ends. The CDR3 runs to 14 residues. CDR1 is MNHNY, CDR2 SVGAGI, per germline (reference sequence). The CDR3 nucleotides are TGTGCCAGCAGGGCTGAGGCAACTAATGAAAAACTGTTTTTT. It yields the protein CASRAEATNEKLFF.

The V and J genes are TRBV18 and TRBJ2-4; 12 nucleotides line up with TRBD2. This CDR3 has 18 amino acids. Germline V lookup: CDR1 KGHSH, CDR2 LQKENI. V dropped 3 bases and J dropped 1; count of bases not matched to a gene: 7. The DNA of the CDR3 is TGTGCCAGCTCACCGACTAGCGGGAGATCCGGGGCCAAAAACATTCAGTACTTC. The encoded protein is CASSPTSGRSGAKNIQYF.

CDR3 loop: CASSSLPGQGNYGYTF. DNA for the CDR3: TGTGCCAGTAGTAGCCTACCGGGACAGGGCAACTATGGCTACACCTTC. The chain combines TRBV19 with TRBJ1-2; 9 positions match TRBD1. There are 16 residues in the CDR3. V trimming: 4 bases; J trimming: 2 bases; junction bases outside the gene matches: 8. Germline lookup yields CDR1 LNHDA and CDR2 SQIVND (reference sequence).

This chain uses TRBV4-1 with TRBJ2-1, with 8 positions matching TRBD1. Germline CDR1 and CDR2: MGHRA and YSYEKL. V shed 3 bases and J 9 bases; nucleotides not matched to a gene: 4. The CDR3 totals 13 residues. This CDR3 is CASSQDRVAEQFF. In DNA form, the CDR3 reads TGCGCCAGCAGCCAGGACAGGGTGGCTGAGCAGTTCTTC.

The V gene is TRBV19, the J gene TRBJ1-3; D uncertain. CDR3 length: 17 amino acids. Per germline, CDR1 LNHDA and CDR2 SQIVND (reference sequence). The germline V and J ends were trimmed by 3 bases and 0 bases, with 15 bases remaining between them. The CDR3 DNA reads TGTGCCAGTAGTATTCCCCCGAGCCCAATCTCTGGAAACACCATATATTTT. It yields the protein CASSIPPSPISGNTIYF.

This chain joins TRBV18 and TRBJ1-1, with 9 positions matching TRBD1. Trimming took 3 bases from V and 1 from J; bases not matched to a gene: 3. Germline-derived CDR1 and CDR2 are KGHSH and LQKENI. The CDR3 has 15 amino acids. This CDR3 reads CASSPPGQGNTEAFF. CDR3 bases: TGTGCCAGCTCACCCCCGGGACAGGGGAACACTGAAGCTTTCTTT.

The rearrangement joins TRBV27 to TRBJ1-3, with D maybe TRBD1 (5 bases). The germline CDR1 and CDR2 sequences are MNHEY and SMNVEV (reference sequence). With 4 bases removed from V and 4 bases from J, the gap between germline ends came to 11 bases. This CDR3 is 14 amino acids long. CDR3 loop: CASSSQGSGNTIYF. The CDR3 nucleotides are TGTGCCAGCAGTTCTCAGGGATCGGGAAACACCATATATTTT.

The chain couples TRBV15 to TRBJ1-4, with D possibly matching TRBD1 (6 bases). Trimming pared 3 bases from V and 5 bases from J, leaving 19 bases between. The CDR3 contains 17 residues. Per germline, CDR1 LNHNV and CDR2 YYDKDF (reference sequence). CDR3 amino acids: CATSRDDLDRKNEKLFF. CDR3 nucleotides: TGTGCCACCAGCAGGGACGACCTTGACAGGAAAAATGAAAAACTGTTTTTT.

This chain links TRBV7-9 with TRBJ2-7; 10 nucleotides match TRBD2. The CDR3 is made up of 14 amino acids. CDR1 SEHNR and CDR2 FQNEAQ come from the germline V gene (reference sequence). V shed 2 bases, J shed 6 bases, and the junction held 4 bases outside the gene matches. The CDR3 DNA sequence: TGTGCCAGCAGCTTATTAGCGGGAGGTAGCGAGCAGTACTTC. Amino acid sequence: CASSLLAGGSEQYF.

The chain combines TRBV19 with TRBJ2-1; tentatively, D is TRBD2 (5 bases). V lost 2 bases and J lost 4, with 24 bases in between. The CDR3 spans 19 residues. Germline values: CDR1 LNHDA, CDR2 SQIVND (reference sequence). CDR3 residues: CASSIIGVTTRKPYNEQFF. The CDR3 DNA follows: TGTGCCAGTAGTATAATTGGCGTGACTACCAGGAAACCTTACAATGAGCAGTTCTTC.

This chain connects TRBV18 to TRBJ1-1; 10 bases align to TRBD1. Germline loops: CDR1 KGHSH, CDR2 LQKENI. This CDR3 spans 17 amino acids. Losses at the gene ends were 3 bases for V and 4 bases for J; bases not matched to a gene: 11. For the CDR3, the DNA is TGTGCCAGCTCACCTACCACTGCCGGGACAGGGGCCACTGAAGCTTTCTTT. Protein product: CASSPTTAGTGATEAFF. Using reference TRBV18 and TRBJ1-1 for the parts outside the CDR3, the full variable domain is NAGVMQNPRHLVRRRGQEARLRCSPMKGHSHVYWYRQLPEEGLKFMVYLQKENIIDESGMPKERFSAEFPKEGPSILRIQQVVRGDSAAYFCASSPTTAGTGATEAFFGQGTRLTVV.

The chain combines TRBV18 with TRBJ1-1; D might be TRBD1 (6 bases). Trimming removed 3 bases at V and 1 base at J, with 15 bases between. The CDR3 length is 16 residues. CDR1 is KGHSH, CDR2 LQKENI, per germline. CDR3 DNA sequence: TGTGCCAGCTCACCCAAGGGGGGGAGTTCGAACACTGAAGCTTTCTTT. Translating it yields CASSPKGGSSNTEAFF.

CDR3 in DNA: TGCAGTGCTAAGGGGCGGGAGACCCAGTACTTC. Amino acids: CSAKGRETQYF. The rearrangement links TRBV20-1 to TRBJ2-5; weak D call: TRBD1 (5 bases). The CDR3 totals 11 residues. The germline V and J ends were trimmed by 4 bases and 5 bases, with 8 bases remaining between them. CDR1 is DFQATT and CDR2 is SNEGSKA in the germline V gene (reference sequence).

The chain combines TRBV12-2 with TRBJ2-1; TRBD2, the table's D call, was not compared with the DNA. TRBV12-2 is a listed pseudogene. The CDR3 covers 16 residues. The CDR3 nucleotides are TGTGCAAGTCGCTTAGCGTCGGCCACTAGCGCCCATGAGCAGTTCTTC. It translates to CASRLASATSAHEQFF.

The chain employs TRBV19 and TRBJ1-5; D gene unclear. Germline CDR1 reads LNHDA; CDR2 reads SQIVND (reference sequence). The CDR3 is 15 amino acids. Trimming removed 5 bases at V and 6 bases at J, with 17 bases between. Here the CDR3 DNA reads TGTGCCAGTAGTCCCGGGAAATGGGATGTTCAGCCCCAGCATTTT. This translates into CASSPGKWDVQPQHF.

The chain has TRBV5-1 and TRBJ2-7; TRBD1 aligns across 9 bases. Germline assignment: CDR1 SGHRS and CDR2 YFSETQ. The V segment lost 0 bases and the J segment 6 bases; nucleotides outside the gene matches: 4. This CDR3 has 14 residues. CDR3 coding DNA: TGCGCCAGCAGCTTGGTACAGGGGGCCGGCGAGCAGTACTTC. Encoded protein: CASSLVQGAGEQYF.

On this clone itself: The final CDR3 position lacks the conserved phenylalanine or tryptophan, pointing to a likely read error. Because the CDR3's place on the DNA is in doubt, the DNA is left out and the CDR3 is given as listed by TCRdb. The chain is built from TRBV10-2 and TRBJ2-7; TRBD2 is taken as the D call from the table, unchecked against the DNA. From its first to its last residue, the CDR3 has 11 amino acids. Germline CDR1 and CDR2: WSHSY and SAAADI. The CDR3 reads CASSDTRGFDI.

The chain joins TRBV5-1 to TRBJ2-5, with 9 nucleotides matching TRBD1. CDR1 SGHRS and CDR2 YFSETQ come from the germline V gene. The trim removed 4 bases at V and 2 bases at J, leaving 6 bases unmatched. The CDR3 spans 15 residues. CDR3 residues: CASSRPGTGQETQYF. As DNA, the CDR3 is TGCGCCAGCAGCCGTCCCGGGACAGGGCAAGAGACCCAGTACTTC.

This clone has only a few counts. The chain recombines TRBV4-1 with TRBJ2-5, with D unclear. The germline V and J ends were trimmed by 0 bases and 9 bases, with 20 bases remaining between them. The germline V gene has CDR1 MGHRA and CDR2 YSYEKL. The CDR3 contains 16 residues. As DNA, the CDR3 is TGCGCCAGCAGCCAAGATCCTGCCCCGACGGGTCGTTCCCAGTACTTC. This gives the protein CASSQDPAPTGRSQYF.

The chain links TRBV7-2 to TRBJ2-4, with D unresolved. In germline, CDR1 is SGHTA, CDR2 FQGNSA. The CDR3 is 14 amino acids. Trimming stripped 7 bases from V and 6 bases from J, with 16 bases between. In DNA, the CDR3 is TGTGCCAGCACTTCCGGGTCCTCCCGAAACATTCAGTACTTC. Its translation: CASTSGSSRNIQYF.

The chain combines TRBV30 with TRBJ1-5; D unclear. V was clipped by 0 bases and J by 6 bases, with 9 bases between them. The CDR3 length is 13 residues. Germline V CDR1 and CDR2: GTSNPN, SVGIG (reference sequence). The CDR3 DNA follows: TGTGCCTGGAGTGTTGATTACTCTCAGCCCCAGCATTTT. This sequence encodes CAWSVDYSQPQHF.